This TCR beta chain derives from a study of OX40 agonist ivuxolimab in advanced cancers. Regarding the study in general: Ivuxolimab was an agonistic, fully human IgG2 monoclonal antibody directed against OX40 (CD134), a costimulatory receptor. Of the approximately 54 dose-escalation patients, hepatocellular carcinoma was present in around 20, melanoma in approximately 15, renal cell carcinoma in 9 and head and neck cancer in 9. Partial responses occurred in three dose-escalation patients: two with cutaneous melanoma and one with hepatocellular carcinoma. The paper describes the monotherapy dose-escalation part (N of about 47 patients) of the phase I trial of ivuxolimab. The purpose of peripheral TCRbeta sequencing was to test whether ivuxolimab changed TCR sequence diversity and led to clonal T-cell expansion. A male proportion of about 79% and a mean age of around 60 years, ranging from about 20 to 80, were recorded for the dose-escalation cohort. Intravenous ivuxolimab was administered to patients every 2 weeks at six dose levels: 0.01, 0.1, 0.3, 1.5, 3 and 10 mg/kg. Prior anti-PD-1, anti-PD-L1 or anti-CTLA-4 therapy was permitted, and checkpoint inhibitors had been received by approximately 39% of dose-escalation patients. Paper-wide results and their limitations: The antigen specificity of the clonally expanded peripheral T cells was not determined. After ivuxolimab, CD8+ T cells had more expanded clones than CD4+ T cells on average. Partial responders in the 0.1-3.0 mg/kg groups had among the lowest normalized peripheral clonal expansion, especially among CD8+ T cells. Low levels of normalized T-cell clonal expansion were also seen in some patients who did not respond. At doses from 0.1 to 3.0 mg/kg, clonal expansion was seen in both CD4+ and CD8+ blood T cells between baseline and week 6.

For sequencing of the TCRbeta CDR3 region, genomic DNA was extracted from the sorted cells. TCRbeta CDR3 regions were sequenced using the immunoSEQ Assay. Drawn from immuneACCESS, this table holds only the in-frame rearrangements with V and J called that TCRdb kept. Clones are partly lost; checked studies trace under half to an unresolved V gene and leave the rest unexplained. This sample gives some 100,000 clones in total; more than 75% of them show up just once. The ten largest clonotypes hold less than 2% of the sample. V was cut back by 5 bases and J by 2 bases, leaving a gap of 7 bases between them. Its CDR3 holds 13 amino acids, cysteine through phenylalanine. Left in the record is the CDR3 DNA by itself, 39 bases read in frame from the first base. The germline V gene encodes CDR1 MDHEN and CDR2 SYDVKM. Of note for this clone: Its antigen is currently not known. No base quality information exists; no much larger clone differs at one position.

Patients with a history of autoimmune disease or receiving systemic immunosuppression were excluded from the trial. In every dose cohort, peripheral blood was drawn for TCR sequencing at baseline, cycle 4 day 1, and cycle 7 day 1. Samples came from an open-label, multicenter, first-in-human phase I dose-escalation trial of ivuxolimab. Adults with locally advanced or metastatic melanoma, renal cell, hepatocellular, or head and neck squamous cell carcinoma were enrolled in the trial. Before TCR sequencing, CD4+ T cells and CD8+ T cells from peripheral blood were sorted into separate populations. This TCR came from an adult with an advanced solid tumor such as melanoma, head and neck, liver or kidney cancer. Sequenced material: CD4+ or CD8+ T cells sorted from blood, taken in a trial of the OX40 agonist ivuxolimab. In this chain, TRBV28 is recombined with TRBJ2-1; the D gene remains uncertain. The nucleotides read TGTGCCAGCAGTAGGTCCACCTACAATGAGCAGTTCTTC. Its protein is CASSRSTYNEQFF.